The next 16 T cell receptor beta chains were all read from a single sample in a study of cytomegalovirus exposure and HLA in healthy donors. A multiplex PCR was run with 60 Vbeta primers and 13 Jbeta primers. Assay used: immunoSEQ multiplex PCR; TCRdb lists only in-frame clones, some missing. This table lists tens of thousands of clones. Sequenced input: PBMCs. The source is a woman aged 30 to 39 in good health and CMV-seropositive.

V gene TRBV28 combines with J gene TRBJ1-4; TRBD1 matches at 8 bases. Germline CDR1 and CDR2: MDHEN and SYDVKM. The CDR3 consists of 15 residues. The trim removed 10 bases at V and 1 base at J, leaving 8 bases unmatched. The CDR3 region is CAIKDRVGTNEKLFF. The CDR3 DNA is TGTGCCATCAAGGACAGGGTCGGAACTAATGAAAAACTGTTTTTT.

J is TRBJ1-1 and V is TRBV29-1; D not certain. V shed 7 bases and J shed 1 base, with 16 bases lying between them. Germline V gene lookup returns CDR1 SQVTM and CDR2 ANQGSEA. The CDR3 consists of 14 residues. The CDR3 loop reads CSAPPRTKNTEAFF. For the CDR3, the DNA is TGCAGCGCGCCCCCCAGAACTAAGAACACTGAAGCTTTCTTT.

The chain recombines TRBV4-2 with TRBJ2-7; no definite D call. Trimming left V 2 bases short and J 2 bases short, with 16 bases between. Germline V CDR1 and CDR2: LGHNA, YNFKEQ. This CDR3 has 16 amino acids. The CDR3 nucleotides read TGTGCCAGCAGCCAAACGACCGCGGCTGGCGCCTACGAGCAGTACTTC. As protein: CASSQTTAAGAYEQYF.

CDR3: CASSLLLGQDNYGYTF. CDR3 DNA: TGTGCCAGCAGCTTACTTCTGGGACAGGATAACTATGGCTACACCTTC. This rearrangement joins TRBV5-6 to TRBJ1-2; 8 bases are a match to TRBD1. There are 16 residues in the CDR3. Trimming cost V 2 bases and J 1 base; bases outside gene matches: 7. Per germline, CDR1 SGHDT and CDR2 YYEEEE.

The chain recombines TRBV4-1 with TRBJ1-1; D perhaps matches TRBD1 (5 bases). CDR3 length: 14 amino acids. Germline lookup yields CDR1 MGHRA and CDR2 YSYEKL. V lost 2 bases, J lost 5 bases, and 12 bases lay in between. The CDR3 sequence is CASSQFRGGTEAFF. DNA for the CDR3: TGCGCCAGCAGCCAATTCCGCGGGGGAACTGAAGCTTTCTTT.

This rearrangement joins TRBV10-3 to TRBJ2-6, with 12 bases identical to TRBD2. Per the germline V gene, CDR1 is ENHRY and CDR2 is SYGVKD. Trimming cost V 10 bases and J 0 bases; bases outside gene matches: 4. The CDR3 totals 16 residues. The CDR3 protein is CASGLAGTSGANVLTF. Written as DNA, the CDR3 is TGTGCCAGCGGACTAGCGGGAACCTCTGGGGCCAACGTCCTGACTTTC.

The chain carries TRBV27 and TRBJ2-1; a possible D gene is TRBD2 (7 bases). The V and J ends lost 6 bases and 3 bases respectively, with 12 bases between them. CDR1 is MNHEY and CDR2 is SMNVEV in the germline V gene (reference sequence). This CDR3 is built from 14 residues. CDR3: CASRWGGYYNEQFF. CDR3 DNA: TGTGCCAGCAGGTGGGGGGGCTACTACAATGAGCAGTTCTTC.

This chain joins TRBV19 and TRBJ1-5; D unresolved. Germline CDR1 LNHDA, CDR2 SQIVND (reference sequence). V gave up 2 bases and J gave up 4 bases, with 9 bases separating them. The CDR3 totals 14 residues. The CDR3 nucleotides are TGTGCCAGTAGTATACTAGCAGAAAATCAGCCCCAGCATTTT. This gives the protein CASSILAENQPQHF.

The V gene is TRBV6-5, the J gene TRBJ1-5, with D possibly matching TRBD1 (5 bases). The CDR3 has 13 residues. V was trimmed by 6 bases and J by 3 bases, leaving 9 bases between them. CDR1 and CDR2 (germline): MNHEY, SVGAGI. The CDR3 DNA follows: TGTGCCAGCAGACAGGACAACAATCAGCCCCAGCATTTT. Translated, it gives CASRQDNNQPQHF.

The J gene is TRBJ1-1, the V gene TRBV30; D not resolved. The CDR3 consists of 14 residues. CDR1 GTSNPN and CDR2 SVGIG come from the germline V gene (reference sequence). The CDR3 reads CALTRGKGRTEAFF. The CDR3 region has the DNA TGTGCTTTGACCCGAGGAAAAGGTCGAACTGAAGCTTTCTTT.

The rearrangement links TRBV19 to TRBJ1-4; D perhaps matches TRBD1 (5 bases). Trimming took 4 bases from V and 0 from J, leaving 6 bases between them. Germline loops: CDR1 LNHDA, CDR2 SQIVND (reference sequence). This CDR3 is 14 amino acids long. CDR3 sequence reads: CASSTTATNEKLFF. The CDR3 DNA reads TGTGCCAGTAGTACGACAGCAACTAATGAAAAACTGTTTTTT.

The V gene is TRBV2, the J gene TRBJ2-7; D is possibly TRBD1 (7 bases). Deletions cut 0 bases from V and 2 bases from J, with 11 bases between. The length of the CDR3 is 15 residues. Germline assignment: CDR1 SNHLY and CDR2 FYNNEI. The CDR3 loop reads CASSEAAGGTYEQYF. The DNA for the CDR3 is TGTGCCAGCAGTGAAGCTGCAGGGGGGACCTACGAGCAGTACTTC.

The rearrangement joins TRBV27 to TRBJ2-2; 8 positions agree with TRBD2. This CDR3 has 15 residues. Germline V gene sequence: CDR1 MNHEY, CDR2 SMNVEV (reference sequence). The V and J ends lost 6 bases and 6 bases, in that order; junction bases with no gene match: 9. The CDR3 coding sequence is TGTGCCAGCAGCCCGGGACTAGAAATCTCCGGGGAGCTGTTTTTT. This codes for CASSPGLEISGELFF.

The chain couples TRBV6-5 to TRBJ1-2; 12 bases agree with TRBD1. Germline CDR1 and CDR2: MNHEY and SVGAGI. This CDR3 has 14 residues. Trimming cost V 7 bases and J 8 bases; bases outside gene matches: 8. The CDR3 spells CASTTGQGAQGYTF. The DNA for the CDR3 is TGTGCCAGCACCACGGGACAGGGGGCGCAGGGCTACACCTTC.

The gene calls are TRBV5-1 and TRBJ1-2; 7 bases agree with TRBD1. The CDR3 length is 17 residues. Germline loops: CDR1 SGHRS, CDR2 YFSETQ. Losses at the gene ends were 0 bases for V and 0 bases for J; bases not matched to a gene: 8. CDR3 in DNA: TGCGCCAGCAGCTTGGAAGGGGGCAGGGAGGCTAACTATGGCTACACCTTC. Translation gives CASSLEGGREANYGYTF.

The chain uses TRBV28 and TRBJ2-7; no clear D gene. V lost 6 bases and J lost 2, with 14 bases in between. The germline CDR1 and CDR2 sequences are MDHEN and SYDVKM. The CDR3 has 14 residues. CDR3 protein: CASRALRQAYEQYF. The CDR3 DNA reads TGTGCCAGCAGGGCCCTACGGCAGGCCTACGAGCAGTACTTC.